The present T cell receptor beta chain was sequenced within a study of monozygotic twins with cystic fibrosis. Overall study results and limits: Median Simpson clonality of approximately 0.0088 suggested naive T cells predominated. V usage most resembled the co-twin in 13 of 16 pairs. Unrelated CF individuals shared fewer identical clonotypes than monozygotic CF twins. Age, concordance and disease severity did not associate with shared CDR3 numbers.

Clones were sequenced by immunoSEQ multiplex PCR, and TCRdb holds only the in-frame ones, with some missing. The sample shows over 9,500 clones, over 95% of them seen only once. As concerns this clone: Its cognate antigen is unknown.

The germline V and J ends were trimmed by 11 bases and 4 bases, with 15 bases remaining between them. The germline V gene has CDR1 SNHLY and CDR2 FYNNEI. The CDR3 is 13 amino acids. This sequence joins TRBV2 and TRBJ1-3; unclear D gene. The receptor's source is a boy under 18 with cystic fibrosis. The sample consisted of blood. Written as DNA, the CDR3 is TGTGCCCGCGGGGAGTCGTCCGGAAACACCATATATTTT. Its translation is CARGESSGNTIYF.